This T cell receptor beta chain was identified in a study of cytomegalovirus exposure and HLA in healthy donors (dated 2017 in TCRdb). With respect to the entire study: A later analysis indicated that the 95 to 150 validation repertoires were generated on the platform also employed for the approximately 690 repertoires of the first cohort. To predict cytomegalovirus infection status, the study brought together high-throughput TCR immunosequencing, statistical association of individual TCRs with disease status, and machine learning. In addition to the first cohort of 650 to 800 subjects, a separate validation cohort of under 150 different subjects was used. The study was designed to test whether signatures of past pathogen exposure could be identified by cataloging public T cell receptors.

This clone turned up a few times. Its antigen is currently not known. The sample holds no much larger clone one base away, and base qualities are not on file. Separate from the approximately 690-subject first cohort, the validation cohort of more than 90 subjects was the group to which the donors belonged. The protocol used for the library was the immunoSEQ multiplex PCR assay. Processing in the source paper ran as follows. A statistical classification framework was developed to diagnose cytomegalovirus status using the catalog of TCR beta chain sequences. Here the immuneACCESS table is served through TCRdb, limited to in-frame sequences with V and J called. Missing clones are a known gap in these copies; in checked studies unresolved V genes cover under half, and the rest lacks a known reason. Clone size and V and J calls were adopted from that table, with D and trimming inferred from the DNA. This sample gives over 250,000 clones in total; 65% to 90% of them show up just once. More than 0.8% of the sample is in the top ten clones.

Overall results and qualifications from the work: A later analysis had no HLA typing for the validation cohort, so co-occurrence there was scored across all 130 or so repertoires. In both the original and validation cohorts, the classifier was reported to diagnose cytomegalovirus status with high specificity and sensitivity. The authors suggested that the approach could potentially be extended to other disease states and immunological phenotypes. A few of the identified cytomegalovirus-associated TCR beta chains were confirmed in vitro to be specific for cytomegalovirus antigens. In the study, 164 TCR beta chains were listed as associated with cytomegalovirus. A later analysis found that TCRs clustered in the first cohort also tended to co-occur in the roughly 120 validation repertoires, with approximately 93% of cluster scores above 0. Most TCR sequences were seen in very few donors, while some public TCRs were found in many individuals.

V drops 3 bases and J drops 5 bases, leaving 15 bases in between. From the cysteine up to the phenylalanine, the CDR3 has a length of 15 residues. Left in the record is the CDR3 DNA by itself, 45 bases read in frame from the first base. From a lookup of the germline V gene, CDR1 and CDR2 are MRHNA and SNTAGT. This receptor was obtained from a young woman in good health and CMV-seronegative. Material: PBMCs. The V and J genes are TRBV6-4 and TRBJ2-3; TRBD2 is a weak D gene call, 6 bases matching. The DNA is TGTGCCAGCAGTGAATTCGGCGGGATGGGAGATACGCAGTATTTT. It translates as CASSEFGGMGDTQYF.